This T cell receptor (beta chain) was recovered during a study of beta chain features in type 1 diabetes. Looking at the study overall: Sorted cells numbering 107,917,701 were examined across all samples. General study results and limits: The analysis here could not establish whether HLA type shapes TCRB rearrangement.

The length of the CDR3 is 13 residues. Germline-derived CDR1 and CDR2 are SGDLS and YYNGEE. The V end was cut by 0 bases, the J end by 3 bases, with 6 bases between. The whole isolated RNA underwent reverse transcription, so sequencing captured expressed TCRB transcripts. TCRdb's table, derived via immunoSEQ multiplex PCR, lists solely in-frame clones and lacks some. This repertoire shows 350,000 to 450,000 clones, around 16% found once; its top ten account for approximately 0.019%. This clone was seen more than once but under ten times. Its specificity is not known. Sequences were obtained from naive CD4+ T cells from blood. The source is a woman in her late teens or twenties in good health. The chain combines TRBV9 with TRBJ2-5, with D possibly being TRBD2 (5 bases). In DNA form, the CDR3 reads TGTGCCAGCAGCGTAGTCGGGAAAGAGACCCAGTACTTC. Translated, it gives CASSVVGKETQYF.